The T cell receptor beta chain under discussion was sequenced for a study of blood T cells in healthy people across ages. The authors ran a second PCR of about 7 to 11 cycles using a sample-barcoded 5' primer and a J-beta primer mix. From each sample, at least 2.5 million paired-end reads containing CDR3 were obtained. TCRdb reprocessed the 5' RACE reads via MiXCR and lists one record per CDR3 protein. The table records around 1,500,000 distinct CDR3 sequences, roughly 27% of them present only once. V lost 1 base and J lost 6; bases outside the gene matches: 8. Germline V gene data show CDR1 as LNHNV and CDR2 as YYDKDF (reference sequence). This CDR3 is 16 amino acids long.

Sequenced: blood. This receptor was obtained from a woman aged 25-40 years in good health. The chain carries TRBV15 and TRBJ2-3; 9 bases line up with TRBD1. CDR3 region: CATSRVGDRAVDTQYF. The CDR3 DNA reads TGTGCCACCAGCAGAGTAGGGGACAGGGCGGTTGATACGCAGTATTTT.